The rows below give T cell receptor beta chains drawn from one sample of a study of shared clonotypes between healthy human individuals. Clones were sequenced by immunoSEQ multiplex PCR, and TCRdb holds only the in-frame ones, with some missing. The sample shows some 900,000 clones, about 80% of them seen only once. Material: memory CD4+ T cells sorted from blood. Receptors originate from a man aged 18 to 29 in good health. Each CDR3 is given with its conserved first and last residue. Each record gives: CDR3 length, clone size, V gene, D gene, J gene, CDR3 protein, CDR3 DNA. A D gene is named only where the DNA matches it firmly. Clone size, where shown, is once, few, many, or a class for clones that have expanded.

>16|NA|TRBV6-5|NA|TRBJ2-6
CASSYSPGSGANVLTF
TGTGCCAGCAGTTACTCCCCCGGGTCGGGGGCCAACGTCCTGACTTTC
>14|once|TRBV10-3|NA|TRBJ1-5
CAISEFMGRLPQHF
TGTGCCATCAGTGAGTTTATGGGCCGTCTGCCCCAGCATTTT
>15|NA|TRBV18|NA|TRBJ2-5
CASSPLQGVKETQYF
TGTGCCAGCTCACCCCTACAGGGAGTTAAAGAGACCCAGTACTTC
>15|few|TRBV7-2|TRBD2|TRBJ2-1
CASSLGLDWGSEQFF
TGTGCCAGCAGCCTCGGACTAGATTGGGGAAGTGAGCAGTTCTTC
>15|NA|TRBV4-3|NA|TRBJ1-6
CASSQDWQGNSPLHF
TGCGCCAGCAGCCAAGATTGGCAGGGGAATTCACCCCTCCACTTT
>12|few|TRBV7-2|NA|TRBJ2-7
CASSLKSGEQYF
TGTGCCAGCAGCTTAAAGAGCGGCGAGCAGTACTTC
>15|NA|TRBV7-8|NA|TRBJ1-4
CASSHDTLFNEKLFF
TGTGCCAGCAGCCACGACACCCTCTTTAATGAAAAACTGTTTTTT
>14|NA|TRBV18|NA|TRBJ1-4
CASSPRQGLEKLFF
TGTGCCAGCTCACCACGTCAGGGCCTGGAAAAACTGTTTTTT
>13|NA|TRBV5-4|NA|TRBJ1-1
CASSQQGNTEAFF
TGTGCCAGCAGCCAACAGGGGAACACTGAAGCTTTCTTT
>13|NA|TRBV11-2|NA|TRBJ1-5
CASSQGLNQPQHF
TGTGCCAGCAGCCAGGGCCTCAATCAGCCCCAGCATTTT
>15|NA|TRBV5-4|TRBD2|TRBJ2-1
CASTMTSGTYNEQFF
TGTGCCAGCACCATGACTAGCGGGACCTACAATGAGCAGTTCTTC
>11|NA|TRBV10-2|NA|TRBJ1-4
CASRKDEKLFF
TGCGCCAGCAGAAAAGATGAAAAACTGTTTTTT
>14|NA|TRBV7-2|NA|TRBJ2-1
CASSSERTYNEQFF
TGTGCCAGCAGCTCCGAGCGGACCTACAATGAGCAGTTCTTC
>17|NA|TRBV10-3|TRBD1|TRBJ2-2
CAISENRGRSGTGELFF
TGTGCCATCAGCGAAAACAGGGGGAGGTCGGGCACCGGGGAGCTGTTTTTT
>16|NA|TRBV25-1|TRBD1|TRBJ2-1
CASSESGQGAWDEQFF
TGTGCCAGCAGTGAATCGGGACAGGGGGCTTGGGATGAGCAGTTCTTC
>16|NA|TRBV5-1|NA|TRBJ2-1
CASSLAGGISYNEQFF
TGCGCCAGCAGCTTGGCGGGCGGGATCTCCTACAATGAGCAGTTCTTC